This T cell receptor (beta chain) comes out of a study of T cell repertoires in cytomegalovirus infection. TCRdb re-analysed the reads in MiXCR, keeping a single row per CDR3 protein. In the table there are 200,000 or so distinct CDR3 sequences, about 39% of which are singletons. A word on this clonotype: Its antigen is unknown.

The germline gives CDR1 LNHDA, CDR2 SQIVND (reference sequence). The CDR3 is 13 residues long. V gave up 8 bases and J gave up 4 bases; unmatched junction bases: 7. Study-wide results and caveats: Clonotypes of TCR beta that were HLA-C-restricted and CMV-specific dominated the ex vivo response.

This receptor was obtained from a human donor in good health (CMV status not recorded). Some clones in this sample may be carry-over from other donors' samples. The specimen was CD8+ T cells from cultured PBMCs, collected from culture after CMV antigen stimulation. The V and J genes are TRBV19 and TRBJ1-1; 7 bases align to TRBD1. The chain's CDR3 is CASWGQTGTEAFF. The CDR3 DNA reads as TGTGCCAGTTGGGGACAGACAGGCACTGAAGCTTTCTTT.